In this sample, the clone carrying this T cell receptor beta chain turned up once. The sample comes from a study of Ad26.COV2.S vaccination and SARS-CoV-2 variants. Sequencing used immunoSEQ multiplex PCR; TCRdb keeps in-frame clones, though not all of them. Of fewer than 400,000 clones in the sample, around nine tenths are singletons; the top ten hold approximately 3.7%. Noted treatment: some 20 received Ad26.COV2.S at low or high dose, single or two shots; five or six received placebo; per-sample allocation not given. Sample collection was performed on day 63 after the first vaccine or placebo injection. This person who donated was an adult of 18-55 years in Boston. The CDR3 extends over 13 amino acids. The V segment lost 4 bases and the J segment 7 bases; nucleotides outside the gene matches: 3. Germline V CDR1 and CDR2: SGHRS, YFSETQ.

This receptor was obtained from a person between 18 and 60 years old who received the Ad26.COV2.S COVID-19 vaccine or a placebo. V is TRBV5-1 and J is TRBJ1-3; 9 positions agree with TRBD1. This material consisted of peripheral blood, taken in a trial of Ad26.COV2.S vaccine versus placebo. The CDR3 protein is CASSMDRGNTIYF. The CDR3 nucleotides are TGCGCCAGCAGCATGGACAGGGGTAACACCATATATTTT.